This T cell receptor beta chain was profiled in a study of cytomegalovirus exposure and HLA in healthy donors. The PCR contained 60 Vbeta and 13 Jbeta primers. The data were produced by immunoSEQ multiplex PCR, yet TCRdb's version contains in-frame clones alone and is incomplete. Among roughly 200,000 clones listed, around 77% were seen once. The V and J ends lost 7 bases and 6 bases respectively, with 16 bases between them. Germline lookup yields CDR1 LNHDA and CDR2 SQIVND (reference sequence). The CDR3 totals 13 residues. The chain links TRBV19 to TRBJ2-7; possibly TRBD2 for D (7 bases). The sequence was collected from a man aged 55-75 years in good health and CMV-seronegative. Specimen: PBMCs. The CDR3 loop reads CASTPARGGEQYF. For the CDR3, the DNA is TGTGCCAGTACCCCAGCGAGGGGGGGCGAGCAGTACTTC.